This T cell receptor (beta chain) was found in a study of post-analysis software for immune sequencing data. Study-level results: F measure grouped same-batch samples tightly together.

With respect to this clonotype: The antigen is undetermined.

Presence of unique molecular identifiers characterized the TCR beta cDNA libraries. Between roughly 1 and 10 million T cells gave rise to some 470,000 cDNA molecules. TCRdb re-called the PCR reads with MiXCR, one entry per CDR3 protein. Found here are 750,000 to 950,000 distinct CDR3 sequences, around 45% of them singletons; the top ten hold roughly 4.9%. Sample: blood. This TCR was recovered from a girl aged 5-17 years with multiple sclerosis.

CDR3 sequence reads: CASSGGTGTYNEQFF. In DNA form, the CDR3 reads TGCGCCAGCAGCGGCGGGACAGGCACCTACAATGAGCAGTTCTTC. J is TRBJ2-1 and V is TRBV5-1; 8 bases line up with TRBD1. CDR3 size: 15 residues. Unmatched junction bases numbered 5, after V lost 4 bases and J lost 2 bases. The germline V gene encodes CDR1 SGHRS and CDR2 YFSETQ.